The 9 T cell receptor beta chains given below trace back to one sample, sequenced in a study of metastatic and nonmetastatic thyroid tumors. TCRdb re-clonotyped the PCR reads via MiXCR. Among 33,000 or so clones listed, 7% to 8% were seen once. Among the patients, none had received any treatment before thyroid surgery. Material: blood. Receptor source: a female donor with papillary thyroid cancer or a benign thyroid nodule (not recorded which). Some clones in this sample may be carry-over from other donors' samples.

This clone was found many times. The chain recombines TRBV6-1 with TRBJ1-4, with a tentative D call TRBD1 (5 bases). The CDR3 covers 16 residues. V lost 7 bases, J lost 0 bases, and 15 bases lay in between. Germline CDR1 is MNHNS and CDR2 is SASEGT. The CDR3 nucleotides read TGTGCCAGCAACGTCAGCGGGGCTGCAACTAATGAAAAACTGTTTTTT. Translated: CASNVSGAATNEKLFF.

V usage is TRBV5-5 and J usage is TRBJ2-5; weak D call: TRBD2 (5 bases). V was clipped by 2 bases and J by 4 bases, with 12 bases between them. CDR1 SGHKS and CDR2 YYEKEE come from the germline V gene (reference sequence). The CDR3 runs 14 residues. In DNA, the CDR3 is TGTGCCAGCAGCTTTAGGGAGCTGGCAGAGACCCAGTACTTC. Translation gives CASSFRELAETQYF.

As regards this clone: Possible read error: a much larger clone is one base away. J is TRBJ1-2 and V is TRBV6-5; unclear D gene. This CDR3 comprises 16 residues. Germline assignment: CDR1 MNHEY and CDR2 SVGAGI. The CDR3 nucleotides read TGTGCCAGCAGTTACTCGAAGGTGCGTCCTAACTACGGCTACACCTTC. This encodes CASSYSKVRPNYGYTF.

This clone was detected ten times or more. V gene TRBV6-1 combines with J gene TRBJ2-7, with 7 positions matching TRBD2. The CDR3 totals 15 residues. Trimming at V came to 4 bases and at J to 6 bases, leaving 12 bases not matched to a gene. Per germline, CDR1 MNHNS and CDR2 SASEGT. CDR3 sequence reads: CASSGGGSLASEQYF. DNA for the CDR3: TGTGCCAGCAGTGGCGGGGGTAGCCTTGCCTCCGAGCAGTACTTC.

This clone was counted ten times or more. The genes are TRBV29-1 and TRBJ2-1, with D hard to call. CDR1 is SQVTM, CDR2 ANQGSEA, per germline. Trimming cost V 2 bases and J 3 bases, with 8 bases left between them. CDR3 length equals 13 residues. The CDR3 is CSVESSVYNEQFF. DNA for the CDR3: TGCAGCGTTGAAAGTTCGGTCTACAATGAGCAGTTCTTC.

This clone was seen repeatedly, ten times or more. V usage is TRBV19 and J usage is TRBJ2-5; D gene unclear. Germline CDR1 and CDR2: LNHDA and SQIVND (reference sequence). This CDR3 region has 13 residues. The germline V and J ends were trimmed by 8 bases and 1 base, with 11 bases remaining between them. CDR3 region: CASATGLQETQYF. In DNA, the CDR3 is TGTGCCAGTGCAACCGGGCTCCAAGAGACCCAGTACTTC.

This clone was seen more than once but under ten times. The genes are TRBV14 and TRBJ2-1; 8 positions agree with TRBD2. Germline loops: CDR1 SGHDN, CDR2 FVKESK. V shed 0 bases and J 9 bases; nucleotides not matched to a gene: 10. The CDR3 is 16 residues long. CDR3: CASSQDTSGSRSEQFF. CDR3 nucleotides: TGTGCCAGCAGCCAAGACACGAGCGGGAGTAGGAGTGAGCAGTTCTTC.

In its sample, this clone was seen many times. The rearrangement links TRBV12-3 or TRBV12-4 to TRBJ1-5, with 9 bases lining up with TRBD1. This CDR3 spans 16 amino acids. Trimming at V came to 7 bases and at J to 6 bases, leaving 13 bases not matched to a gene. As DNA, the CDR3 is TGTGCCAGCACTTCGACCGGGACAGGGTCCGGTCAGCCCCAGCATTTT. It encodes CASTSTGTGSGQPQHF.

Note on this clone: With a much larger clone just one base away, this may be a read error. The chain links TRBV20-1 to TRBJ1-4; possibly TRBD1 for D (5 bases). Germline V gene data show CDR1 as DFQATT and CDR2 as SNEGSKA (reference sequence). This CDR3 is built from 16 residues. CDR3 DNA sequence: TGCGGTGCCCAGACCTTACCGGGGCCCGAGGGTGAAAAACTGTTTTTT. Encoded protein: CGAQTLPGPEGEKLFF.